Below are 27 T cell receptor beta chains sequenced from a single sample in a study of T cell clonality in common variable immunodeficiency. Method: immunoSEQ multiplex PCR; TCRdb's copy keeps in-frame clones and lacks some. The profile covers about 28,000 clones, none occurring a single time. Sequences were obtained from peripheral blood mononuclear cells. These TCRs come from a person between 18 and 75 years old in good health.

The sample holds many counts of this clone. The CDR3 end is not reached by the read, which stops 3 residues before it; the germline J gene fills it in. This rearrangement joins TRBV20-1 to TRBJ2-1; 7 nucleotides match TRBD2. Germline CDR1 reads DFQATT; CDR2 reads SNEGSKA (reference sequence). The CDR3 runs to 15 residues. After removal of 3 bases from V and 5 bases from J, the junction contained 10 bases not matched to a gene. This CDR3 is CSASPWGGLNNEQFF. The sequenced part of the CDR3 DNA is TGCAGTGCTAGTCCGTGGGGGGGGTTAAACAATGAG.

The sample holds many counts of this clone. The read ends 3 residues early relative to the CDR3; the germline J gene fills the gap. The chain combines TRBV5-1 with TRBJ2-2; TRBD2 matches 10 bases. Unmatched junction bases numbered 7, after V lost 4 bases and J lost 4 bases. The germline V gene encodes CDR1 SGHRS and CDR2 YFSETQ. There are 16 residues in the CDR3. CDR3 DNA, as far as it was read: TGCGCCAGCAGCCTTAACGTAGCGGGGGGCACCGGGGAG. Amino acids: CASSLNVAGGTGE. The entire CDR3 reads CASSLNVAGGTGELFF.

In this sample, this clone turned up many times. The read halts 3 residues ahead of the CDR3 end, with the missing end drawn from the germline J gene. The rearrangement joins TRBV5-6 to TRBJ2-1, with 7 bases lining up with TRBD1. This CDR3 is built from 14 residues. Germline CDR1 reads SGHDT; CDR2 reads YYEEEE. The V segment lost 2 bases and the J segment 4 bases; nucleotides outside the gene matches: 3. CDR3 DNA, as far as it was read: TGTGCCAGCAGCTTCGTACAGGGGTACAATGAG. It is translated as CASSFVQGYNE. The full CDR3 sequence reads CASSFVQGYNEQFF.

This clone was detected a few times. The read ends 3 residues shy of where the CDR3 ends; the end is completed using the germline J gene. The chain carries TRBV7-2 and TRBJ1-3; D unclear. CDR3 length: 13 residues. V lost 3 bases to trimming and J lost 1 base, with 4 bases between them. Germline CDR1 and CDR2: SGHTA and FQGNSA. The CDR3 sequence: CASSFNSGNTIYF. Incomplete CDR3 DNA: TGTGCCAGCAGCTTCAATTCTGGAAACACC.

This clone was seen at least ten times. The CDR3 is cut off 3 residues early in the read; its end comes from the germline J gene. The V call is TRBV19, the J call TRBJ2-7; 11 positions match TRBD1. Germline V lookup: CDR1 LNHDA, CDR2 SQIVND (reference sequence). This CDR3 contains 17 residues. Germline trimming cut 6 bases from V and 4 bases from J; bases unmatched to any gene: 14. This CDR3 reads CASSPGTGGPSPYEQYF. The sequenced CDR3 bases are TGTGCCAGTAGCCCCGGGACAGGGGGTCCCTCACCATACGAG. Complete variable domain (other parts from reference TRBV19 and TRBJ2-7): DGGITQSPKYLFRKEGQNVTLSCEQNLNHDAMYWYRQDPGQGLRLIYYSQIVNDFQKGDIAEGYSVSREKKESFPLTVTSAQKNPTAFYLCASSPGTGGPSPYEQYFGPGTRLTVT.

Regarding this clone: The DNA ends 3 residues before the CDR3 does, and the rest of the CDR3 is filled in from the germline J gene. The chain carries TRBV5-6 and TRBJ1-5, with D unclear. Trimming pared 2 bases from V and 7 bases from J, leaving 10 bases between. Germline-derived CDR1 and CDR2 are SGHDT and YYEEEE. CDR3 length equals 13 residues. The CDR3: CASSFGAWQPQHF. CDR3 DNA, as far as it was read: TGTGCCAGCAGCTTCGGTGCGTGGCAGCCC.

About this clone itself: The read terminates 3 residues before the CDR3 end, so the remaining end is supplied by the germline J gene. The V and J genes are TRBV18 and TRBJ1-2, with 7 bases matching TRBD1. CDR3 length equals 13 residues. Germline CDR1 reads KGHSH; CDR2 reads LQKENI. The sequenced CDR3 bases are TGTGCCAGCTCCCCTGGGACAGACTACGAC. Protein sequence: CASSPGTDYD. The CDR3, in full, reads CASSPGTDYDYTF.

A note on this clone: The CDR3 extends 3 residues past the end of the read, so its final part is completed from the germline J gene. This rearrangement joins TRBV11-3 to TRBJ2-5; D is perhaps TRBD2 (7 bases). CDR1 is SGHNT, CDR2 YENEEA, per germline. The CDR3 runs 15 residues. V was shortened by 1 base and J by 5 bases, with 14 bases between the two germline ends. The chain's CDR3 is CASSLGGGAGETQYF. The covered CDR3 bases are TGTGCCAGCAGCTTAGGTGGGGGGGCAGGCGAGACC.

This clone appeared many times. Sequencing ends 3 residues short of the CDR3 end; the germline J gene provides the rest. This chain links TRBV10-3 with TRBJ2-2, with D uncertain. The CDR3 has 11 residues. V gave up 3 bases and J gave up 9 bases, with 5 bases separating them. Germline CDR1 ENHRY, CDR2 SYGVKD. The CDR3 region is CAISEGWELFF. CDR3 bases read: TGTGCCATCAGTGAAGGGTGGGAG.

This clone was recorded at least ten times. The CDR3 goes on 3 residues after the read ends, and that part is filled in from the germline J gene. V usage is TRBV2 and J usage is TRBJ1-6, with 8 bases lining up with TRBD1. V shed 6 bases, J shed 6 bases, and the junction held 1 base outside the gene matches. Per the germline V gene, CDR1 is SNHLY and CDR2 is FYNNEI. The CDR3 has 13 amino acids. The CDR3 sequence: CASRGTGNSPLHF. Partial CDR3 DNA: TGTGCCAGCAGGGGGACAGGTAATTCACCC.

This clone was picked up many times. The read terminates 3 residues before the CDR3 end, so the remaining end is supplied by the germline J gene. The chain is built from TRBV7-9 and TRBJ2-5; a weak D match, TRBD1 (5 bases). The V gene's germline CDR1 is SEHNR and CDR2 FQNEAQ (reference sequence). The CDR3 extends over 15 amino acids. Trimming cost V 1 base and J 5 bases, with 14 bases left between them. CDR3 bases read: TGTGCCAGCAGCTTAGGGCTAGGGGTAGGGGAGACC. It translates to CASSLGLGVGET. The full CDR3 reads CASSLGLGVGETQYF.

Details on this clone: The CDR3 is cut off 3 residues early in the read; its end comes from the germline J gene. The chain combines TRBV18 with TRBJ2-5; TRBD2 matches at 7 bases. Germline trimming cut 6 bases from V and 3 bases from J; bases unmatched to any gene: 4. CDR1 KGHSH and CDR2 LQKENI come from the germline V gene. The CDR3 is 13 residues long. CDR3 amino acids: CASSLSGEETQYF. The sequenced CDR3 bases are TGTGCCAGCTCTCTAAGCGGGGAAGAGACC.

This clone has ten or more counts. The sequenced fragment ends 3 residues before the CDR3 boundary, so the rest is inferred from the germline J gene. The chain employs TRBV6-2 or TRBV6-3 and TRBJ2-7, with 8 nucleotides matching TRBD2. CDR1 and CDR2 (germline): MNHEY, SVGEGT. The trim removed 6 bases at V and 1 base at J, leaving 8 bases unmatched. The CDR3 is made up of 15 amino acids. CDR3 sequence reads: CASRPIRGGSYEQYF. CDR3 DNA (partial): TGTGCCAGCAGACCGATTCGGGGGGGATCCTACGAG.

This clone was observed at least ten times. The sequenced fragment ends 3 residues before the CDR3 boundary, so the rest is inferred from the germline J gene. V and J are TRBV6-1 and TRBJ2-3, with TRBD2 matching 9 bases. V gave up 7 bases and J gave up 5 bases; unmatched junction bases: 7. This CDR3 is 14 amino acids long. Germline loops: CDR1 MNHNS, CDR2 SASEGT. The CDR3 protein is CASNEGRGGDTQYF. Partial CDR3 DNA: TGTGCCAGCAATGAGGGGCGGGGGGGAGATACG.

This clone was recorded many times. The read ends 3 residues early relative to the CDR3; the germline J gene fills the gap. The V and J genes are TRBV20-1 and TRBJ2-2; 11 nucleotides match TRBD2. The CDR3 consists of 17 residues. Germline CDR1 is DFQATT and CDR2 is SNEGSKA (reference sequence). With V trimmed by 4 bases and J by 7 bases, 14 bases remained unmatched. CDR3 DNA, as far as it was read: TGCAGTGCTAACAGCGGAAAGACTAGCGGGGATCACGGGGAG. Its translation: CSANSGKTSGDHGE. The CDR3, in full, reads CSANSGKTSGDHGELFF.

The DNA read from the CDR3 is TGTGCCAGCAGTGAATTGGCGGGGGGGGTTGAAAAA. Protein product: CASSELAGGVEK. The full-length CDR3 reads as CASSELAGGVEKLFF. The gene calls are TRBV2 and TRBJ1-4; tentatively, D is TRBD1 (5 bases). The read ends 3 residues early relative to the CDR3; the germline J gene fills the gap. CDR3 length: 15 amino acids. Germline loops: CDR1 SNHLY, CDR2 FYNNEI. Trimming pared 2 bases from V and 7 bases from J, leaving 14 bases between.

This clone occurred many times. Sequencing ends 3 residues short of the CDR3 end; the germline J gene provides the rest. This chain uses TRBV18 with TRBJ2-7; D is possibly TRBD2 (5 bases). CDR1 is KGHSH and CDR2 is LQKENI in the germline V gene. CDR3 size: 15 residues. Trimming pared 2 bases from V and 6 bases from J, leaving 17 bases between. Incomplete CDR3 DNA: TGTGCCAGCTCACCATATTTAGCCTCGGGGATCGAG. This codes for CASSPYLASGIE. The CDR3 reads in full as CASSPYLASGIEQYF.

This clone came up a few times. The read finishes 3 residues shy of the CDR3 end, and the germline J gene is used to complete it. This rearrangement joins TRBV5-1 to TRBJ2-3; possibly TRBD1 for D (6 bases). This CDR3 is built from 13 residues. CDR1 and CDR2 from the germline V gene are SGHRS and YFSETQ. CDR3 DNA, as far as it was read: TGCGCCAGCAGCTTGGAGGGGGATCAGCCG. This gives the protein CASSLEGDQP. The whole CDR3 region reads CASSLEGDQPQYF.

This clone was recorded many times. The read finishes 3 residues shy of the CDR3 end, and the germline J gene is used to complete it. This sequence joins TRBV20-1 and TRBJ2-3, with TRBD2 identical over 13 bases. CDR3 length: 13 amino acids. V dropped 7 bases and J dropped 3; count of bases not matched to a gene: 1. Germline loops: CDR1 DFQATT, CDR2 SNEGSKA (reference sequence). Incomplete CDR3 DNA: TGCAGTGTACTAGCGGGGGGGACAGATACG. Amino acids: CSVLAGGTDT. The full CDR3 is CSVLAGGTDTQYF.

This clone has a count of ten or more. The read stops 3 residues short of the end of the CDR3; the missing end is completed from the germline J gene. The rearrangement uses TRBV30 and TRBJ1-6; D call uncertain. Germline values: CDR1 GTSNPN, CDR2 SVGIG (reference sequence). Trimming took 1 base from V and 8 from J, leaving 12 bases between them. This CDR3 comprises 14 residues. The CDR3 DNA, read in part, is TGTGCCTGGAGTGCAACGGGTAGAGATTCACCC. Residues: CAWSATGRDSP. The whole CDR3 sequence is CAWSATGRDSPLHF.

The table lists this clone with many counts. The read terminates 3 residues before the CDR3 end, so the remaining end is supplied by the germline J gene. This chain uses TRBV2 with TRBJ2-5; possibly TRBD2 for D (5 bases). Looked up from germline, CDR1 is SNHLY and CDR2 is FYNNEI. Trimming removed 8 bases at V and 5 bases at J, with 15 bases between. There are 13 residues in the CDR3. The sequenced CDR3 bases are TGTGCCAGCGCCTACCGGGGTTCCGAGACC. Translating gives CASAYRGSET. The full-length CDR3 reads as CASAYRGSETQYF. Using reference TRBV2 and TRBJ2-5 for the parts outside the CDR3, the full variable domain is EPEVTQTPSHQVTQMGQEVILRCVPISNHLYFYWYRQILGQKVEFLVSFYNNEISEKSEIFDDQFSVERPDGSNFTLKIRSTKLEDSAMYFCASAYRGSETQYFGPGTRLLVL.

The sample holds a few counts of this clone. Read sequence stops 3 residues before the CDR3 end, and the germline J gene provides the missing end. V usage is TRBV7-8 and J usage is TRBJ1-2; D ambiguous. The CDR3 length is 15 residues. With 5 bases removed from V and 2 bases from J, the gap between germline ends came to 15 bases. CDR1 SGHVS and CDR2 FQNEAQ come from the germline V gene. This CDR3 is CASSLTAFTNYGYTF. The sequenced CDR3 bases are TGTGCCAGCAGCCTTACAGCTTTTACGAACTATGGC.

This clone was detected ten times or more. The read is 3 residues too short to cover the CDR3 end, so that end is filled in from the germline J gene. This chain links TRBV19 with TRBJ2-1; D call uncertain. The CDR3 extends over 11 amino acids. The germline CDR1 and CDR2 sequences are LNHDA and SQIVND (reference sequence). The germline V and J ends were trimmed by 4 bases and 7 bases, with 5 bases remaining between them. The sequenced CDR3 bases are TGTGCCAGTAGTAAAATAAATGAG. Its protein is CASSKINE. In full, the CDR3 reads CASSKINEQFF.

By share, this clone ranks as large. Read coverage stops 3 residues before the CDR3 terminus; the germline J gene supplies the remainder. This sequence joins TRBV2 and TRBJ2-7; 7 bases map to TRBD2. CDR1 SNHLY and CDR2 FYNNEI come from the germline V gene. The V segment lost 6 bases and the J segment 6 bases; nucleotides outside the gene matches: 11. This CDR3 contains 14 residues. CDR3 region: CASRNGLDGFEQYF. The sequenced CDR3 bases are TGTGCCAGCAGGAACGGACTAGATGGCTTCGAG.

This clone was counted at least ten times. The missing CDR3 end, 3 residues past where the read stops, is filled in from the germline J gene. This rearrangement joins TRBV5-1 to TRBJ2-3; 11 nucleotides line up with TRBD2. The CDR3 has 17 residues. Germline trimming cut 4 bases from V and 1 base from J; bases unmatched to any gene: 8. The germline gives CDR1 SGHRS, CDR2 YFSETQ. The CDR3 bases that were read are TGCGCCAGCAGCCCGTGGACTAGCGGGCCACGCACAGATACG. Translation: CASSPWTSGPRTDT. The entire CDR3 protein is CASSPWTSGPRTDTQYF.

The sample holds many counts of this clone. The CDR3 goes on 3 residues after the read ends, and that part is filled in from the germline J gene. The chain couples TRBV7-8 to TRBJ2-3, with 8 bases that match TRBD2. Per the germline V gene, CDR1 is SGHVS and CDR2 is FQNEAQ. The CDR3 runs to 14 residues. The junction had 6 bases not matched to a gene; V was cut back by 5 bases and J by 5 bases. The CDR3: CASSNGGAGDTQYF. CDR3 DNA (partial): TGTGCCAGCAGCAACGGGGGGGCCGGAGATACG.

In its sample, this clone was seen many times. The CDR3 goes on 3 residues after the read ends, and that part is filled in from the germline J gene. The V and J genes are TRBV20-1 and TRBJ2-3, with TRBD2 identical over 11 bases. The V segment lost 2 bases and the J segment 7 bases; nucleotides outside the gene matches: 5. This CDR3 is built from 14 residues. The germline gives CDR1 DFQATT, CDR2 SNEGSKA (reference sequence). The CDR3 loop reads CSARLAGGANTQYF. The part of the CDR3 DNA that was read is TGCAGTGCTAGACTAGCGGGGGGTGCAAATACG.